Listed below are T cell receptor beta chains from one sample, sequenced in a study of T cells in Graves' hyperthyroidism and ophthalmopathy. TCRdb called the multiplex PCR reads again in MiXCR, with one record for every CDR3 protein. The sample has roughly 180,000 distinct CDR3 sequences, about 9.4% seen once. Input material: blood. Receptors originate from a woman between 18 and 29 years old with Graves' hyperthyroidism that later progressed to Graves' ophthalmopathy. Each CDR3 is given with its conserved first and last residue. Each record gives: D gene, clone size, V gene, J gene, CDR3 protein, CDR3 DNA. D genes are given only for firm matches. Only some rows state a clone size, as once, few, many or a class for expanded clones.

D gene: -
clone size: many
V gene: TRBV28
J gene: TRBJ1-4
CDR3 protein: CASSSPTGKLFF
CDR3 DNA: TGTGCCAGCAGTTCCCCGACGGGAAAACTGTTTTTT

D gene: TRBD1
clone size: few
V gene: TRBV6-1
J gene: TRBJ2-3
CDR3 protein: CASSEAVNLIQGATDTQYF
CDR3 DNA: TGTGCCAGCAGTGAAGCGGTAAATCTGATACAGGGGGCCACAGATACGCAGTATTTT

D gene: TRBD2
clone size: many
V gene: TRBV7-3
J gene: TRBJ2-1
CDR3 protein: CASSSSGRAYNEQFF
CDR3 DNA: TGTGCCAGCAGCTCTAGCGGGAGGGCCTACAATGAGCAGTTCTTC

D gene: -
clone size: many
V gene: TRBV7-3
J gene: TRBJ1-4
CDR3 protein: CASSLSGRPNEKLFF
CDR3 DNA: TGTGCCAGCAGCTTATCAGGGAGGCCTAATGAAAAACTGTTTTTT

D gene: -
clone size: many
V gene: TRBV28
J gene: TRBJ1-5
CDR3 protein: CASSLLTGLFEISNQPQHF
CDR3 DNA: TGTGCCAGCAGTTTATTAACAGGGTTGTTTGAAATAAGCAATCAGCCCCAGCATTTT

D gene: TRBD1
clone size: many
V gene: TRBV3-1
J gene: TRBJ1-4
CDR3 protein: CASSQDYRGREKLFF
CDR3 DNA: TGTGCCAGCAGCCAAGATTACAGGGGGAGGGAAAAACTGTTTTTT

D gene: -
clone size: few
V gene: TRBV30
J gene: TRBJ2-7
CDR3 protein: CAWRGHFYEQYF
CDR3 DNA: TGTGCCTGGAGGGGACACTTCTACGAGCAGTACTTC

D gene: -
clone size: -
V gene: TRBV12-3/TRBV12-4
J gene: TRBJ1-1
CDR3 protein: CASIRGNTEAFF
CDR3 DNA: TGTGCCAGCATTAGAGGAAACACTGAAGCTTTCTTT

D gene: TRBD1
clone size: many
V gene: TRBV6-1
J gene: TRBJ1-5
CDR3 protein: CASSNRGGNQPQHF
CDR3 DNA: TGTGCCAGCAGCAACAGGGGGGGCAATCAGCCCCAGCATTTT

D gene: -
clone size: few
V gene: TRBV7-2
J gene: TRBJ1-3
CDR3 protein: CASSASQGRAGNTIYF
CDR3 DNA: TGTGCCAGCAGCGCCTCCCAGGGGCGTGCTGGAAACACCATATATTTT

D gene: -
clone size: many
V gene: TRBV19
J gene: TRBJ1-1
CDR3 protein: CASSISTNGEAFF
CDR3 DNA: TGTGCCAGTAGTATTTCGACGAACGGTGAAGCTTTCTTT

D gene: TRBD2
clone size: -
V gene: TRBV20-1
J gene: TRBJ2-1
CDR3 protein: CSAIQGLAPIWSNEQFF
CDR3 DNA: TGCAGTGCTATTCAAGGACTAGCCCCTATTTGGAGCAATGAGCAGTTCTTC

D gene: TRBD1
clone size: few
V gene: TRBV4-1
J gene: TRBJ1-5
CDR3 protein: CASSQAGQKNQPQHF
CDR3 DNA: TGCGCCAGCAGCCAAGCGGGACAGAAAAATCAGCCCCAGCATTTT

D gene: -
clone size: many
V gene: TRBV2
J gene: TRBJ1-2
CDR3 protein: CASSEDSYGYTF
CDR3 DNA: TGTGCCAGCAGTGAGGACAGCTATGGCTACACCTTC

D gene: -
clone size: many
V gene: TRBV29-1
J gene: TRBJ2-7
CDR3 protein: CSVGSPFEQYF
CDR3 DNA: TGCAGCGTTGGGTCACCATTCGAGCAGTACTTC

D gene: TRBD2
clone size: many
V gene: TRBV6-1
J gene: TRBJ2-3
CDR3 protein: CASSLRLAGAGITDTQYF
CDR3 DNA: TGTGCCAGCAGCTTACGACTAGCGGGAGCGGGTATCACAGATACGCAGTATTTT

D gene: TRBD1
clone size: many
V gene: TRBV6-5
J gene: TRBJ1-4
CDR3 protein: CASSFGRGGRAEKLFF
CDR3 DNA: TGTGCCAGCAGTTTCGGCAGGGGGGGGCGGGCTGAAAAACTGTTTTTT

D gene: TRBD1
clone size: many
V gene: TRBV7-2
J gene: TRBJ2-1
CDR3 protein: CASSNRDRGSYNEQFF
CDR3 DNA: TGTGCCAGCAGCAACCGGGACAGGGGCTCCTACAATGAGCAGTTCTTC

D gene: -
clone size: -
V gene: TRBV6-5
J gene: TRBJ1-6
CDR3 protein: CASSYLRGTYNSPLHF
CDR3 DNA: TGTGCCAGCAGTTACCTCCGGGGGACCTATAATTCACCCCTCCACTTT

D gene: TRBD1
clone size: many
V gene: TRBV27
J gene: TRBJ2-4
CDR3 protein: CASSLDRERNIQYF
CDR3 DNA: TGTGCCAGCAGTCTCGACAGGGAGAGAAACATTCAGTACTTC

D gene: -
clone size: few
V gene: TRBV19
J gene: TRBJ1-6
CDR3 protein: CASSTVGTLHF
CDR3 DNA: TGTGCCAGTAGTACCGTGGGAACCCTCCACTTT

D gene: -
clone size: -
V gene: TRBV7-9
J gene: TRBJ2-6
CDR3 protein: CASSSRAAGANVLTF
CDR3 DNA: TGTGCCAGCAGCTCTCGGGCAGCTGGGGCCAACGTCCTGACTTTC

D gene: -
clone size: few
V gene: TRBV6-5
J gene: TRBJ2-7
CDR3 protein: CANSYSGEQYF
CDR3 DNA: TGTGCCAACAGTTATAGTGGGGAGCAGTACTTC

D gene: -
clone size: many
V gene: TRBV29-1
J gene: TRBJ2-7
CDR3 protein: CSVEDRSSYEQYF
CDR3 DNA: TGCAGCGTTGAGGATCGGAGCTCCTACGAGCAGTACTTC

D gene: -
clone size: many
V gene: TRBV20-1
J gene: TRBJ2-3
CDR3 protein: CSAISWTRQTTDTQYF
CDR3 DNA: TGCAGTGCTATTTCCTGGACAAGACAGACCACAGATACGCAGTATTTT

D gene: TRBD1
clone size: many
V gene: TRBV2
J gene: TRBJ1-2
CDR3 protein: CASVDRGRGGYTF
CDR3 DNA: TGTGCCAGCGTGGACAGGGGGCGAGGTGGCTACACCTTC

D gene: -
clone size: many
V gene: TRBV2
J gene: TRBJ1-3
CDR3 protein: CASSPPGNSGNTIYF
CDR3 DNA: TGTGCCAGCTCCCCCCCGGGAAACTCTGGAAACACCATATATTTT

D gene: -
clone size: many
V gene: TRBV20-1
J gene: TRBJ2-3
CDR3 protein: CSATLGLATDTQYF
CDR3 DNA: TGCAGTGCCACCCTAGGTCTTGCCACAGATACGCAGTATTTT

D gene: TRBD1
clone size: many
V gene: TRBV25-1
J gene: TRBJ1-2
CDR3 protein: CASSEHAQDRGYGYTF
CDR3 DNA: TGTGCCAGCAGTGAACACGCCCAGGACAGGGGGTATGGCTACACCTTC

D gene: -
clone size: few
V gene: TRBV20-1
J gene: TRBJ2-5
CDR3 protein: CSASLGQFQETQYF
CDR3 DNA: TGCAGTGCTAGCTTAGGACAGTTCCAAGAGACCCAGTACTTC

D gene: TRBD1
clone size: many
V gene: TRBV15
J gene: TRBJ1-1
CDR3 protein: CATAVGRGQAEAFF
CDR3 DNA: TGTGCCACCGCCGTCGGCAGGGGGCAAGCAGAAGCTTTCTTT

D gene: -
clone size: many
V gene: TRBV28
J gene: TRBJ2-6
CDR3 protein: CASSLFGSGANVLTF
CDR3 DNA: TGTGCCAGCAGTTTATTTGGCTCTGGGGCCAACGTCCTGACTTTC